This TCR beta chain was found in a study of CD8 T cells in ankylosing spondylitis. The study, taken as a whole, reports: Characteristic, it appeared, of ankylosing spondylitis blood was a TCR beta motif of eight highly homologous variants. Both synovial fluid and blood in reactive arthritis had previously been reported to carry some motif variants. The clones that were linked to disease were reported to be significantly enriched in matched synovial fluid samples from ankylosing spondylitis patients. CD8+ by phenotype, disease-linked clones were relatively rare in peripheral blood.

A quantitative 5'-RACE method, one with molecular barcodes, was used to make TCR beta libraries. TCRdb called the 5' RACE reads again in MiXCR, with one record for every CDR3 protein. The table includes more than 600,000 distinct CDR3 sequences, over 15% detected once. This clonotype showed up many times. Its antigen is not identified. The source is a male donor with ankylosing spondylitis. Sample: blood, either unsorted or a sorted T cell fraction (not recorded which).

The CDR3 loop reads CASSSSRHDLGEQYF. The DNA for the CDR3 is TGCGCCAGCAGCTCCAGTCGACACGATCTAGGCGAGCAGTACTTC. J is TRBJ2-7 and V is TRBV5-1; D gene unclear. This CDR3 is built from 15 residues. The V end was cut by 3 bases, the J end by 6 bases, with 19 bases between. Germline lookup yields CDR1 SGHRS and CDR2 YFSETQ.